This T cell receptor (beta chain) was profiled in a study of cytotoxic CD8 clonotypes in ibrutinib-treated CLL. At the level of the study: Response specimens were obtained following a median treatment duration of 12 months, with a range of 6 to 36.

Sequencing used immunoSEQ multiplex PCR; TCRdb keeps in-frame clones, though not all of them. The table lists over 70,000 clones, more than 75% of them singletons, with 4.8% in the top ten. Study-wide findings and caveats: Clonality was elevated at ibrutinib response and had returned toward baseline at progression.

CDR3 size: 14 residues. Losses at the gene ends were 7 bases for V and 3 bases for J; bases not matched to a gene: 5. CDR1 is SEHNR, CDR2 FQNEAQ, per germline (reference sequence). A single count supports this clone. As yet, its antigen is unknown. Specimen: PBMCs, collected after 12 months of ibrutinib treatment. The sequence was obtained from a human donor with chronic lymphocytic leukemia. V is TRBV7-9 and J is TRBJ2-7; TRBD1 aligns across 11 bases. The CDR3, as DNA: TGTGCCAGCACTTGGGGGACAGGGGGCTACGAGCAGTACTTC. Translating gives CASTWGTGGYEQYF.